Each of the 14 T cell receptor beta chains below was sequenced from the same sample in a study of shared clonotypes between healthy human individuals. The assay was immunoSEQ multiplex PCR, and TCRdb's table has in-frame clones only and misses some. The profile shows 2 million to 2.5 million clones, approximately 93% of them singletons. Sequencing was performed on naive CD4+ T cells from PBMCs. The subset: CD45RA+ positively selected. The receptors originated from a man younger than 35 in good health. Some clones in this sample may be carry-over from other donors' samples.

The chain uses TRBV4-3 and TRBJ1-3, with D uncertain. Germline CDR1 and CDR2: LGHNA and YSLEER. The CDR3 sequence is 18 residues long. V lost 3 bases and J 1 base, leaving 19 bases between the germline ends. The CDR3 DNA reads as TGCGCCAGCAGCCACTCCTATGGAATTTTCAAATCTGGAAACACCATATATTTT. Amino acid sequence: CASSHSYGIFKSGNTIYF.

This clone was counted once. The V gene is TRBV7-9, the J gene TRBJ2-2, with a tentative D call TRBD1 (5 bases). The germline V and J ends were trimmed by 0 bases and 7 bases, with 9 bases remaining between them. The germline V gene encodes CDR1 SEHNR and CDR2 FQNEAQ (reference sequence). The CDR3 totals 14 residues. Here the CDR3 reads CASSLAAGFGELFF. Written as DNA, the CDR3 is TGTGCCAGCAGCTTAGCCGCAGGGTTCGGGGAGCTGTTTTTT.

CDR3 sequence (DNA): TGTGCCAGCAGCGCCCCCGGCGGGGCCCAGCATTTT. Encoded protein: CASSAPGGAQHF. V gene TRBV9 combines with J gene TRBJ1-5; D ambiguous. CDR1 SGDLS and CDR2 YYNGEE come from the germline V gene. The V and J ends lost 3 bases and 11 bases respectively, with 12 bases between them. The CDR3 runs to 12 residues.

The chain is built from TRBV7-2 and TRBJ1-2; D may be TRBD1 (5 bases). Trimming removed 5 bases at V and 4 bases at J, with 11 bases between. CDR1 is SGHTA and CDR2 is FQGNSA in the germline V gene. The CDR3 is made up of 13 amino acids. The CDR3 coding sequence is TGTGCCAGCAGCGCCGGGGGGGTCTATGGCTACACCTTC. Its translation: CASSAGGVYGYTF.

This sequence joins TRBV5-4 and TRBJ2-7; TRBD2 matches 7 bases. There are 17 residues in the CDR3. Germline V gene lookup returns CDR1 SGHNT and CDR2 YYREEE (reference sequence). Trimming took 3 bases from V and 1 from J; bases not matched to a gene: 13. Here the CDR3 reads CASSWGGSRSQSYEQYF. DNA of the CDR3: TGTGCCAGCAGCTGGGGGGGGAGTCGGTCCCAATCCTACGAGCAGTACTTC.

The chain employs TRBV2 and TRBJ1-3; 8 bases fit TRBD1. Germline lookup yields CDR1 SNHLY and CDR2 FYNNEI. The CDR3 extends over 12 amino acids. The trim removed 11 bases at V and 4 bases at J, leaving 4 bases unmatched. CDR3 region: CAGRQGGNTIYF. CDR3 DNA sequence: TGTGCCGGCCGACAGGGGGGAAACACCATATATTTT.

The genes are TRBV5-1 and TRBJ2-1; 7 nucleotides line up with TRBD1. V shed 6 bases, J shed 0 bases, and the junction held 6 bases outside the gene matches. The CDR3 runs to 15 residues. The V gene's germline CDR1 is SGHRS and CDR2 YFSETQ. In DNA form, the CDR3 reads TGCGCCAGCATCCGGGACAGATCCTCCTACAATGAGCAGTTCTTC. This gives the protein CASIRDRSSYNEQFF. Combining the CDR3 with reference TRBV5-1 and TRBJ2-1 gives the whole variable domain KAGVTQTPRYLIKTRGQQVTLSCSPISGHRSVSWYQQTPGQGLQFLFEYFSETQRNKGNFPGRFSGRQFSNSRSEMNVSTLELGDSALYLCASIRDRSSYNEQFFGPGTRLTVL.

This rearrangement joins TRBV7-2 to TRBJ2-7; TRBD2 aligns across 7 bases. This CDR3 region has 15 residues. The germline V gene encodes CDR1 SGHTA and CDR2 FQGNSA. J gave up 2 bases and V 5 bases, and 9 bases lay outside the gene matches. The CDR3 coding sequence is TGTGCCAGCAGCGCGGGGGTGGTTGTGACCTACGAGCAGTACTTC. Its translation: CASSAGVVVTYEQYF.

The rearrangement links TRBV29-1 to TRBJ2-5, with D perhaps TRBD2 (6 bases). Germline V lookup: CDR1 SQVTM, CDR2 ANQGSEA. There are 11 residues in the CDR3. V dropped 8 bases and J dropped 5 bases, with 12 bases sitting between them. CDR3 sequence: CSPRREETQYF. CDR3 nucleotides: TGCAGCCCTCGGAGGGAGGAGACCCAGTACTTC.

This sequence joins TRBV20-1 and TRBJ1-2; TRBD1 might be the D (5 bases). The V end was cut by 7 bases, the J end by 6 bases, with 12 bases between. The CDR3 is made up of 11 amino acids. Germline lookup yields CDR1 DFQATT and CDR2 SNEGSKA (reference sequence). In DNA, the CDR3 is TGCAGTGTCCGGCAGGGACATGGCTACACCTTC. It translates to CSVRQGHGYTF.

The chain couples TRBV2 to TRBJ2-3; the D gene could be TRBD1 or TRBD2 (6 bases each). Germline-derived CDR1 and CDR2 are SNHLY and FYNNEI. Trimming removed 6 bases from V and 3 bases from J, with 19 bases in between. The CDR3 is 16 residues long. For the CDR3, the DNA is TGTGCCAGCAGGCCGAACTCTAGGGGGGCTACAGATACGCAGTATTTT. Translation: CASRPNSRGATDTQYF. The full variable domain, rest sourced from reference TRBV2 and TRBJ2-3, is EPEVTQTPSHQVTQMGQEVILRCVPISNHLYFYWYRQILGQKVEFLVSFYNNEISEKSEIFDDQFSVERPDGSNFTLKIRSTKLEDSAMYFCASRPNSRGATDTQYFGPGTRLTVL.

The rearrangement uses TRBV5-4 and TRBJ1-3; 8 bases are a match to TRBD1. The CDR3 consists of 16 residues. Trimming at V came to 0 bases and at J to 2 bases, leaving 4 bases not matched to a gene. Germline V lookup: CDR1 SGHNT, CDR2 YYREEE (reference sequence). For the CDR3, the DNA is TGTGCCAGCAGCTTGGGGCAGGGGGCGGCTGGAAACACCATATATTTT. It codes for CASSLGQGAAGNTIYF.

V and J are TRBV6-4 and TRBJ1-1; maybe TRBD1 (5 bases). The CDR3 length is 15 residues. V was trimmed by 5 bases and J by 1 base, leaving 14 bases between them. Germline lookup yields CDR1 MRHNA and CDR2 SNTAGT. This chain's CDR3 is CASSPGTGTNTEAFF. The CDR3 DNA reads TGTGCCAGCAGTCCTGGGACGGGTACGAACACTGAAGCTTTCTTT.

The CDR3 bases are TGTGCCAGCAGCTTTAGCGGGAGTCGGGGCACAGATACGCAGTATTTT. This encodes CASSFSGSRGTDTQYF. The rearrangement uses TRBV7-6 and TRBJ2-3; TRBD2 matches at 9 bases. CDR1 and CDR2 (germline): SGHVS, FNYEAQ. The CDR3 loop spans 16 amino acids. The J segment lost 1 base and the V segment lost 3 bases, leaving 5 bases of the junction unmatched.